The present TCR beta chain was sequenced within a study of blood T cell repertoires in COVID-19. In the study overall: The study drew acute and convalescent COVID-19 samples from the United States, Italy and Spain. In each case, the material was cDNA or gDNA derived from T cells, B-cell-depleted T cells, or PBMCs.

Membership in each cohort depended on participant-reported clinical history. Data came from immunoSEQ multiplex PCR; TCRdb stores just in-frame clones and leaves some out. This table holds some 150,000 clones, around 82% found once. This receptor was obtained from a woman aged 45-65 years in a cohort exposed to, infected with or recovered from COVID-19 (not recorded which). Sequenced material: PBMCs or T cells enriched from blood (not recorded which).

CDR3 DNA sequence: TGTGCCAGTAGATCCCGAGCCGTGGACACTGAAGCTTTCTTT. This translates into CASRSRAVDTEAFF. The chain links TRBV19 to TRBJ1-1; D is ambiguous. The germline gives CDR1 LNHDA, CDR2 SQIVND (reference sequence). Trimming took off 6 bases at V and 3 bases at J, with 14 bases between the two ends. This CDR3 is built from 14 residues.